The T cell receptor beta chain described here comes from a study of shared clonotypes between healthy human individuals. Study details: For every donor, three CD4 naive, three CD4 memory, two CD8 naive and one CD8 memory plates were used. Findings and caveats of the study: A generally larger estimated richness was seen in naive subsets than in memory subsets. Specimens sampled were limited to blood, with tissue repertoires likely differing.

Trimming took off 4 bases at V and 0 bases at J, with 10 bases between the two ends. The CDR3 is 14 residues long. The germline V gene has CDR1 MNHEY and CDR2 SVGAGI. Points on this clone: Antigen specificity is unknown.

Clones were sequenced by immunoSEQ multiplex PCR, and TCRdb holds only the in-frame ones, with some missing. The sample carries 1 million to 1.2 million clones, approximately 75% recorded once. Sequenced material: memory CD4+ T cells from PBMCs. Regarding subset: CD45RA-negative fraction. This TCR derives from a man aged 18 to 29 in good health. Some clones in this sample may be carry-over from other donors' samples. The chain joins TRBV6-5 to TRBJ2-7, with D possibly called TRBD1 or TRBD2 (5 bases each). CDR3 DNA: TGTGCCAGCAGTTCGGCAGGGACCTCCTACGAGCAGTACTTC. Translating gives CASSSAGTSYEQYF.